The rows below give T cell receptor beta chains drawn from one sample of a study of long-term antiretroviral therapy in people with HIV. The data were produced by immunoSEQ multiplex PCR, yet TCRdb's version contains in-frame clones alone and is incomplete. The sample carries roughly 17,000 clones, approximately 84% recorded once. Sequencing was performed on unsorted PBMCs, taken 0.5 years after starting antiretroviral therapy. The source of these receptors is a woman aged 40 to 55 with HIV. The CDR3 runs from the conserved cysteine through the conserved F or W. Each record gives: V gene, clone size, J gene, D gene, CDR3 DNA, CDR3 protein. A D gene is named only where the DNA matches it firmly. Size is omitted from some rows. Given values are once, few, many or a class for expanded clones.

TRBV29-1	-	TRBJ2-1	-	TGCAGCGGTACCCGACAGGAGACAAATGGGGACAATGAGCAGTTCTTC	CSGTRQETNGDNEQFF
TRBV7-9	-	TRBJ2-3	-	TGTGCCAGCAGCTGGGAAATAGGGGAGAATGGGTTGGATACGCAGTATTTT	CASSWEIGENGLDTQYF
TRBV2	-	TRBJ2-5	-	TGTGCCAGCAGTGTCTTTGGGGGTAGCATGGAGACCCAGTACTTC	CASSVFGGSMETQYF
TRBV5-6	-	TRBJ2-7	TRBD2	TGTGCCAGCAGCTTGTCCTTAGCGGGAGCCTACGAGCAGTACTTC	CASSLSLAGAYEQYF
TRBV9	-	TRBJ2-3	-	TGTGCCAGCAGTGATCAGGCTACTGGGACAGATACGCAGTATTTT	CASSDQATGTDTQYF
TRBV4-3	-	TRBJ1-2	-	TGCGCCAGCAGCCAAGATTGGGACGATAACTATGGCTACACCTTC	CASSQDWDDNYGYTF
TRBV7-9	-	TRBJ2-3	-	TGTGCCAGCAGCTTATCGGCCCACACAGATACGCAGTATTTT	CASSLSAHTDTQYF
TRBV5-4	-	TRBJ1-1	TRBD1	TGTGCCAGCCTTATAACAGGGGGCGCGGGGTGGGGTAAGGCTTTCTTT	CASLITGGAGWGKAFF
TRBV5-6	-	TRBJ1-6	-	TGTGCCAGCAGCGCGTTAACTCTTGGCTCCTATAATTCACCCCTCCACTTT	CASSALTLGSYNSPLHF
TRBV5-1	-	TRBJ1-1	TRBD1	TGCGCCAGCAGCCTAGGACAGGGGCCGATGAACACTGAAGCTTTCTTT	CASSLGQGPMNTEAFF
TRBV18	-	TRBJ1-3	TRBD1	TGTGCCAGCTCACCCTCGAGGGACAGTCAGGGAAACACCATATATTTT	CASSPSRDSQGNTIYF
TRBV7-9	few	TRBJ2-7	-	TGTGCCAGCAGCTTAGGGTCGAGTCCCGAGCAGTACTTC	CASSLGSSPEQYF
TRBV6-4	-	TRBJ2-2	-	TGTGCCAGCAGCCTCGACGAGGGTTTCGGGGAGCTGTTTTTT	CASSLDEGFGELFF
TRBV2	-	TRBJ1-5	-	TGTGCCAGCAGCGATACCCCGACAGCGAGCAATCAGCCCCAGCATTTT	CASSDTPTASNQPQHF
TRBV2	-	TRBJ2-2	-	TGTGCCAGCAGTGAAAGGGGCCCCGGGGAGCTGTTTTTT	CASSERGPGELFF
TRBV7-9	once	TRBJ1-1	-	TGTGCCAGCACCCTAACCGCCCAAGCTTTCTTT	CASTLTAQAFF
TRBV18	-	TRBJ1-2	TRBD1	TGTGCCAGCTCACCACCCCTAAGACAGGGGGACTATGGCTACACCTTC	CASSPPLRQGDYGYTF
TRBV7-8	-	TRBJ1-2	TRBD1	TGTGCCAGCAGCTTAGCGGGAGACAGGGGCTGGGGCTACACCTTC	CASSLAGDRGWGYTF
TRBV7-8	few	TRBJ2-1	-	TGTGCCAGCAGCTTGGAGGGACTTCGGGAGCAGTTCTTC	CASSLEGLREQFF
TRBV7-2	once	TRBJ2-3	TRBD2	TGTGCCAGCAGCTTAGTGGCGGGAGGGCCAAGCACAGATACGCAGTATTTT	CASSLVAGGPSTDTQYF
TRBV6-6	-	TRBJ1-2	-	TGTGCCAGCAGTTACTCGATCGGGGGTAACTATGGCTACACCTTC	CASSYSIGGNYGYTF
TRBV7-6	-	TRBJ2-2	TRBD1	TGTGCCAGCAGCCCGAGGACAGGCGGGGAGCTGTTTTTT	CASSPRTGGELFF
TRBV9	-	TRBJ2-1	TRBD2	TGTGCCAGCAGCGTAGCTAGCGGGACTTACAATGAGCAGTTCTTC	CASSVASGTYNEQFF
TRBV5-1	-	TRBJ2-2	-	TGCGCCAGCAGCTTGGTAGTAGCGAACACCGGGGAGCTGTTTTTT	CASSLVVANTGELFF
TRBV6-1	-	TRBJ1-4	-	TGTGCCAGCAGTGAAGGGGCAACTAATGAAAAACTGTTTTTT	CASSEGATNEKLFF
TRBV7-2	-	TRBJ2-3	-	TGTGCCAGCAGCTTTCGGGGTACAGATACGCAGTATTTT	CASSFRGTDTQYF